Listed below are T cell receptor beta chains from one sample, sequenced in a study of T cell responses to AZD1222 COVID-19 vaccine. Measured with immunoSEQ multiplex PCR; TCRdb has only the in-frame clones, and not every one. The sample holds 85,000 to 90,000 clones, approximately 86% seen once. Sequences were derived from peripheral blood, sampled on day 0 of MenACWY control vaccination. The receptors stem from an adult in good health. Both conserved end residues are part of each CDR3. A D gene is named only where the DNA matches it firmly. Part of the rows lack a size; the others show once, few, many or a class for expanded clones.

CDR3 protein | CDR3 DNA | V gene | clone size | J gene | D gene
CASSSTRDWPYEQYF | TGTGCCAGCAGTTCAACCCGGGACTGGCCCTACGAGCAGTACTTC | TRBV27 | . | TRBJ2-7 | .
CASGLAGVNEQFF | TGTGCCAGCGGACTAGCGGGGGTAAATGAGCAGTTCTTC | TRBV5-5 | . | TRBJ2-1 | TRBD2
CASSQDSGGGYNEQFF | TGTGCCAGCAGCCAAGATAGCGGGGGGGGCTACAATGAGCAGTTCTTC | TRBV3-1/TRBV3-2 | once | TRBJ2-1 | TRBD2
CASRRLAEIKNIQYF | TGTGCCAGCAGACGACTAGCGGAGATCAAAAACATTCAGTACTTC | TRBV27 | . | TRBJ2-4 | TRBD2
CASSRGGTGGAQYF | TGTGCCAGTAGTAGGGGCGGGACAGGGGGCGCGCAGTACTTC | TRBV19 | . | TRBJ2-7 | TRBD1
CASSYSLDRGGHEQYF | TGTGCCAGCAGTTACTCTCTGGACAGGGGAGGCCACGAGCAGTACTTC | TRBV6-2/TRBV6-3 | few | TRBJ2-7 | TRBD1
CASSLARATSPSQTQYF | TGTGCCAGCAGCTTGGCCCGGGCTACCTCGCCGTCGCAGACCCAGTACTTC | TRBV5-4 | . | TRBJ2-5 | .
CASSSSFGQGAQKLFF | TGTGCCAGCAGCTCCTCCTTCGGACAGGGGGCGCAAAAACTGTTTTTT | TRBV5-4 | . | TRBJ1-4 | TRBD1
CSVVGQDNYEQYF | TGCAGCGTTGTTGGTCAGGACAACTACGAGCAGTACTTC | TRBV29-1 | . | TRBJ2-7 | .
CASSTDGGQPQHF | TGTGCCAGTAGTACCGACGGGGGTCAGCCCCAGCATTTT | TRBV19 | . | TRBJ1-5 | .